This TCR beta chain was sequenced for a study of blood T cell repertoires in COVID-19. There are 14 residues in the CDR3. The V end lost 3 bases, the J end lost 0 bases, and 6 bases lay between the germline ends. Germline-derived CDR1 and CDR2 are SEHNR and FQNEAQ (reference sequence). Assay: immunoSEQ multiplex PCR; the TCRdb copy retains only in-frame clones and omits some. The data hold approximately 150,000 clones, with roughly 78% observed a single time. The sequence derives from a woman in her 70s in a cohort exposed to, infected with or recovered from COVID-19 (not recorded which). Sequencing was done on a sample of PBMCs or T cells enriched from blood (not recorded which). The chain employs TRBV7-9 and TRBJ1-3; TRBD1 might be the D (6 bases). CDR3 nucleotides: TGTGCCAGCAGCTTGGACAGCTCTGGAAACACCATATATTTT. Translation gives CASSLDSSGNTIYF.